A selection of T cell receptor beta chains follows, all from one sample in a study of regulatory T cells in long-lasting Graves disease. Each CDR3 protein gets one entry after TCRdb re-called the multiplex PCR reads with MiXCR. The sample holds about 470,000 distinct CDR3 sequences, around 21% seen once. The sequencing here drew on peripheral blood mononuclear cells (PBMCs), taken when the disease was refractory, from a patient treated with antithyroid drugs. The receptors stem from a female donor with Graves disease. Each CDR3 is given with its conserved first and last residue. The D gene is left open where the match is weak. Size values are once, few and many counts, or a class for expanded clones, and some rows have none.

j_gene,abundance,d_gene,v_gene,CDR3nt,CDR3aa
TRBJ1-2,NA,NA,TRBV5-6,TGTGCCAGCAGCCAGGGTTCGGGCTATGGCTACACCTTC,CASSQGSGYGYTF
TRBJ1-2,many,NA,TRBV6-5,TGTGCCAGCAGTTACCTGGGGAGCTTGGGCGGCTACACCTTC,CASSYLGSLGGYTF
TRBJ1-5,NA,TRBD1,TRBV20-1,TGCAGTGCTAGTAAAGGGGGCATTAATCAGCCCCAGCATTTT,CSASKGGINQPQHF
TRBJ1-5,many,NA,TRBV30,TGTGCCTGGAGCGGGGGAAGCCAGCCCCAGCATTTT,CAWSGGSQPQHF
TRBJ2-7,NA,NA,TRBV20-1,TGCAGTGCTAGAGACAGAAGATACGAGCAGTACTTC,CSARDRRYEQYF
TRBJ2-7,few,NA,TRBV27,TGTGCCAGCAGTTCCCCCAATCTGGGGTCTTACGAGCAGTACTTC,CASSSPNLGSYEQYF
TRBJ2-2,NA,TRBD2,TRBV28,TGTGCCAGCAGTAGTGGACTAGCGGCGAACACCGGGGAGCTGTTTTTT,CASSSGLAANTGELFF
TRBJ1-1,many,TRBD1,TRBV11-1,TGTGCCAGCACAAACAGGGGCGGACTTCCAGGAGCTTTCTTT,CASTNRGGLPGAFF
TRBJ2-7,many,TRBD2,TRBV28,TGTGCCAGCAGGCTTGGACTAGCGGGAAGCGAGCAGTACTTC,CASRLGLAGSEQYF
TRBJ2-7,many,NA,TRBV24-1,TGTGCCACCAGTGGGTCTGGCGGGACGCCCTACGAGCAGTACTTC,CATSGSGGTPYEQYF
TRBJ2-7,many,TRBD1,TRBV2,TGTGCCAGCAGTCCCCGGGACAGGGGGCGCCGCTACGAGCAGTACTTC,CASSPRDRGRRYEQYF
TRBJ2-7,many,NA,TRBV28,TGTGCCAGCAGGGCGAGGGGGGCAGTCGAGCAGTACTTC,CASRARGAVEQYF
TRBJ2-7,NA,TRBD1,TRBV7-8,TGTGCCAGCAGCTACGGGACAGTTGACGAGCAGTACTTC,CASSYGTVDEQYF
TRBJ1-5,few,TRBD1,TRBV6-1,TGTGCCAGCAGCGCCTCGACAGGGGGCGGTTATCAGCCCCAGCATTTT,CASSASTGGGYQPQHF
TRBJ2-1,few,NA,TRBV3-1,TGTGCCAGCAGCCAAGGCGGGACTTCCTACAATGAGCAGTTCTTC,CASSQGGTSYNEQFF
TRBJ1-4,many,TRBD1,TRBV28,TGTGCCAGCAGTCCAAGGACAGGGCGCGAAAAACTGTTTTTT,CASSPRTGREKLFF
TRBJ2-5,many,TRBD2,TRBV7-2,TGTGCCAGCAGCTCTACAGGGCGGGAGGCAGAGACCCAGTACTTC,CASSSTGREAETQYF
TRBJ1-1,many,NA,TRBV2,TGTGCCAGCAAAAAGACGATGAACACTGAAGCTTTCTTT,CASKKTMNTEAFF
TRBJ2-2,few,NA,TRBV30,TGTGCCTGGAATTACCAGGGGGGAACCGGGGAGCTGTTTTTT,CAWNYQGGTGELFF
TRBJ2-7,NA,NA,TRBV11-2,TGCGCCAGCAGCCAGCCCCGGACAGCCTACGAGCAGTACTTC,CASSQPRTAYEQYF
TRBJ2-7,many,NA,TRBV10-3,TGTGCAGCCCAAGCACCCGTAAGCGAGCAGTACTTC,CAAQAPVSEQYF
TRBJ1-2,many,NA,TRBV12-3/TRBV12-4,TGTGCCAGCAGTCATGCAATAGGTCAAGGCTACACCTTC,CASSHAIGQGYTF
TRBJ2-7,many,TRBD1,TRBV29-1,TGCAGCGTTGGACAACAGGGGGCCGAGCAGTACTTC,CSVGQQGAEQYF
TRBJ2-7,few,TRBD1,TRBV5-1,TGCGCCAGCAGCATACTACCGACAGGGAACGACGAGCAGTGCTTC,CASSILPTGNDEQCF
TRBJ2-5,many,NA,TRBV20-1,TGCAGTGCTAGAGTGGGCGAGACCCAGTACTTC,CSARVGETQYF
TRBJ1-6,NA,NA,TRBV29-1,TGCAGCGTTGAAGTCAGAGGCTCCTATAATTCACCCCTCCACTTT,CSVEVRGSYNSPLHF
TRBJ2-3,NA,NA,TRBV6-2/TRBV6-3,TGTGCCAGCAGTTACTCGATGGGCGGATCTAGCACAGATACGCAGTATTTT,CASSYSMGGSSTDTQYF
TRBJ1-3,NA,TRBD1,TRBV10-3,TGTGCCATCAGCGGGACAGGGGACGGAAACACCATATATTTT,CAISGTGDGNTIYF
TRBJ2-1,NA,TRBD2,TRBV6-4,TGTGCCAGCAGGCGGACATCCGTACTAGCGGGAGGACCGAGGGACTATGAGCAGTTCTTC,CASRRTSVLAGGPRDYEQFF
TRBJ1-6,few,NA,TRBV7-9,TGTGCCAGCAGCTTAATTGGGGAAGACGGAGCACCCCTCCACTTT,CASSLIGEDGAPLHF
TRBJ1-6,many,TRBD1,TRBV6-1,TGTGCCAGCGGCTCCGGGACAGACAATTCACCCCTCCACTTT,CASGSGTDNSPLHF
TRBJ1-1,many,NA,TRBV13,TGTGCCAGCAGCTTAAGAATGGAGGGGGGCTTTGAAGCTTTCTTT,CASSLRMEGGFEAFF
TRBJ2-1,NA,TRBD2,TRBV5-1,TGCGCCAGCAGCCATGGACTAGCGGGCGACAATGAGCAGTTCTTC,CASSHGLAGDNEQFF
TRBJ2-5,many,TRBD2,TRBV7-2,TGTGCCAGCAGCGGGACTAGCGGGAGAGGATTGGGAGAGACCCAGTACTTC,CASSGTSGRGLGETQYF
TRBJ2-1,NA,TRBD2,TRBV28,TGTGCCAGCAGTTTATTATCTTGGACTAGCGGGAGGACCTACAATGAGCAGTTCTTC,CASSLLSWTSGRTYNEQFF
TRBJ1-2,few,NA,TRBV29-1,TGCAGCGTTTTAGGACGTGAGGCATCCTATGGCTACACCTTC,CSVLGREASYGYTF
TRBJ1-1,few,TRBD1,TRBV29-1,TGCAGCGTTGAGGGGGGACAGGGGTACACTGAAGCTTTCTTT,CSVEGGQGYTEAFF
TRBJ2-7,many,NA,TRBV6-5,TGTGCCAGCAGTTACGTAGGTCGACTCTACGAGCAGTACTTC,CASSYVGRLYEQYF
TRBJ2-7,NA,TRBD2,TRBV10-3,TGTGCCATCAGTGAGGCGGGAGGGGACTACGAGCAGTACTTC,CAISEAGGDYEQYF
TRBJ1-4,many,NA,TRBV28,TGTGCCAGCAGTGAACCCGGGCCCGCTGAAAAACTGTTTTTT,CASSEPGPAEKLFF
TRBJ2-2,NA,TRBD2,TRBV9,TGTGCCAGCAGCGTAGCCTCCTTAGCGGGAGGGAAAACCGGGGAGCTGTTTTTT,CASSVASLAGGKTGELFF
TRBJ1-2,few,TRBD1,TRBV19,TGTGCCAGTAGCCCTAACCACCGGGACAGGGGCTATGGCTACACCTTC,CASSPNHRDRGYGYTF
TRBJ1-2,many,TRBD1,TRBV12-3/TRBV12-4,TGTGCCAGCACCCTACAGGGGTGGGATGGCTACACCTTC,CASTLQGWDGYTF
TRBJ1-2,many,NA,TRBV2,TGTGCCAGCTCCTCCGGGGGGGATTATGGCTACACCTTC,CASSSGGDYGYTF
TRBJ2-7,many,TRBD2,TRBV19,TGTGCCAGTAGTTCCGGGACTACCTTCTTGTACGAGCAGTACTTC,CASSSGTTFLYEQYF
TRBJ2-7,few,NA,TRBV29-1,TGCAGCGTTGAAGATCTAGACGAGCAGTACTTC,CSVEDLDEQYF